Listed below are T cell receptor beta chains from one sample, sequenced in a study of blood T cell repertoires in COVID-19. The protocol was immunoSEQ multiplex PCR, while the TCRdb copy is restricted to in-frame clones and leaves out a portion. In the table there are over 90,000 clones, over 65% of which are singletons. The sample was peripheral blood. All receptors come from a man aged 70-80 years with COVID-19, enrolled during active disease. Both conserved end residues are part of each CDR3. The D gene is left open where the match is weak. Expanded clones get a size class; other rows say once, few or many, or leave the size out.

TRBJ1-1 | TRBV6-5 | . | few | TGTGCCAGCAGTTCCTTCACTGAAGCTTTCTTT | CASSSFTEAFF
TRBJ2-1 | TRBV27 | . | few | TGTGCCAGCAACGCTGGGGTATTGGGAGTCCAGTTCTTC | CASNAGVLGVQFF
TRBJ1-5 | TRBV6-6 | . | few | TGTGCCAGCAGACAAGGAGGGGGCAATCAGCCCCAGCATTTT | CASRQGGGNQPQHF
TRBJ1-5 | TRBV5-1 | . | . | TGCGCCAGCAGCACCGGGACACCGAATCAGCCCCAGCATTTT | CASSTGTPNQPQHF
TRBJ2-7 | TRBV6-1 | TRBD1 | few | TGTGCCAGCAGTGAAGGGACAGGGCAATACGAGCAGTACTTC | CASSEGTGQYEQYF
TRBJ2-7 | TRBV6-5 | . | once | TGTGCCAGCAGTTACTCTAGCGCGCGCGCAACCTACGAGCAGTACTTC | CASSYSSARATYEQYF
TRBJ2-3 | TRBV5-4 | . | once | TGTGCCAGCGGCGGAAGATCCACAGATACGCAGTATTTT | CASGGRSTDTQYF
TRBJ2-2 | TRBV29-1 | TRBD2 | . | TGCAGCGTGGAAATGACCCCGGGACTAGCGGGAGCCACGGGGACCGGGGAGCTGTTTTTT | CSVEMTPGLAGATGTGELFF
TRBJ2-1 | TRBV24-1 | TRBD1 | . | TGTGCCACCAGTGGAATAGGGGGCGCTGGGAATGAGCAGTTCTTC | CATSGIGGAGNEQFF
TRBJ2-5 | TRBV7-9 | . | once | TGTGCCAGCAGCCCCCATGCGGAGACCCAGTACTTC | CASSPHAETQYF
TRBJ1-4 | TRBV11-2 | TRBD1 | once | TGTGCCAGCAGTTCACCCGGGACAGGGATCCACTCGGGACAAGCAACTAATGAAAAACTGTTTTTT | CASSSPGTGIHSGQATNEKLFF
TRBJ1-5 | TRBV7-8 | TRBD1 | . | TGTGCCAGCAGCTCCGACAGGGAACTAGATCAGCCCCAGCATTTT | CASSSDRELDQPQHF
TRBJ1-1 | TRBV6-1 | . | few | TGTGCCAGCAGTGAAGGACACAGGACTGAAGCTTTCTTT | CASSEGHRTEAFF
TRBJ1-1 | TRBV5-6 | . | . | TGTGCCAGCAGCCTATCGGGGGGCAGATTCGTTGAAGCTTTCTTT | CASSLSGGRFVEAFF
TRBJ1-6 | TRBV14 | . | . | TGTGCCAGCAGCCAAGCGTGGGGCGATTCACCCCTCCACTTT | CASSQAWGDSPLHF
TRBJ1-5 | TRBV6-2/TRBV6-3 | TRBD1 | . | TGTGCCAGCAGTTACTACGGACAGGGATTGGGCAATCAGCCCCAGCATTTT | CASSYYGQGLGNQPQHF
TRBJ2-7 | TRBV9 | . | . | TGTGCCAGCAGCGTTGTAGGGAGCTCCTACGAGCAGTACTTC | CASSVVGSSYEQYF
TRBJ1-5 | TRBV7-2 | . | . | TGTGCCAGCAGCTTAGCGTGGCAGGTCAATCAGCCCCAGCATTTT | CASSLAWQVNQPQHF
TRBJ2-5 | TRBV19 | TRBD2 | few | TGTGCCAGTAGCCCCGGGACTAGCGGGAGGGCCCTCGGTGAGACCCAGTACTTC | CASSPGTSGRALGETQYF
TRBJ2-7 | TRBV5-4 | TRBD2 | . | TGTGCCAGCAGCCATGGACTAGCGGGAGCTCGGGAGCAGTACTTC | CASSHGLAGAREQYF
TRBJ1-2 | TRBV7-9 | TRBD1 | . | TGTGCCAGCAGCCCGCGGACAGGGGGCGAGGTCTATGGCTACACCTTC | CASSPRTGGEVYGYTF
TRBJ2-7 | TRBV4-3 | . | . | TGCGCCAGCAGCCAAGGACTTAGGACTCTCCCCTACGAGCAGTACTTC | CASSQGLRTLPYEQYF
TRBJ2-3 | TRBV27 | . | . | TGTGCCAGCAGCTGGGAAGGGGGCGGGGGCACAGATACGCAGTATTTT | CASSWEGGGGTDTQYF
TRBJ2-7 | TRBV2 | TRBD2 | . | TGTGCCAGCAGTGATCGGACTAGCGGGAACTACGAGCAGTACTTC | CASSDRTSGNYEQYF
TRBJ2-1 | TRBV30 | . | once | TGTGCCTGGAATCGGGGGAGCAATGAGCAGTTCTTC | CAWNRGSNEQFF
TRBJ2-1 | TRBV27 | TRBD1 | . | TGTGCCAGCAGTTCCCGATGGACAGGGGGCCTTACTGAGCAGTTCTTC | CASSSRWTGGLTEQFF
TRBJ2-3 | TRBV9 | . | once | TGTGCCAGCAGTGGCTGGCGGGACCAAGATACGCAGTATTTT | CASSGWRDQDTQYF
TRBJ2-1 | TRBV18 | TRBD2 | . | TGTGCCAGCTCACCTGTAGCGGGAGGAAATGAGCAGTTCTTC | CASSPVAGGNEQFF
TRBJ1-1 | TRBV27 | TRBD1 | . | TGTGCCAGCAGTTCGTGGGGACAGGGGGGAACTGAAGCTTTCTTT | CASSSWGQGGTEAFF
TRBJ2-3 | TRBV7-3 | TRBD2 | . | TGTGCCAGCAGCCCCGGTCGTGGGGCGGGGGTCGCAGATACGCAGTATTTT | CASSPGRGAGVADTQYF
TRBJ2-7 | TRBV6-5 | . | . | TGTGCCAGCAGTCCCGAGGAGGGTCAGAACTACGAGCAGTACTTC | CASSPEEGQNYEQYF
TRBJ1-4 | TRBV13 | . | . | TGTGCCAGCAGGGAGGGTCCGGGGTCCGGTGAAAAACTGTTTTTT | CASREGPGSGEKLFF
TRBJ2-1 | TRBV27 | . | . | TGTGCCAGCAGTTTAAGGGGTTCCTACAATGAGCAGTTCTTC | CASSLRGSYNEQFF
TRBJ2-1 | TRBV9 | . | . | TGTGCCAGCAGCGGGACTCCCTACAATGAGCAGTTCTTC | CASSGTPYNEQFF
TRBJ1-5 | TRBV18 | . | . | TGTGCCAGCTCACCAGGGAGTAGCAATCAGCCCCAGCATTTT | CASSPGSSNQPQHF
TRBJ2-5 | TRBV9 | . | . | TGTGCCAGCAGCGTAGGCGGTCTAGTGGCGGGAGAGACCCAGTACTTC | CASSVGGLVAGETQYF
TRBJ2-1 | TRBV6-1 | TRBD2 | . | TGTGCCAGCAGTGAAACTAGCGGGAGCTGGGTTGAGCAGTTCTTC | CASSETSGSWVEQFF
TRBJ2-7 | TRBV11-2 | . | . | TGTGCCAGCAGCTTAGCGATTAGCGGCTACGAGCAGTACTTC | CASSLAISGYEQYF
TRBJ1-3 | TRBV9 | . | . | TGTGCCAGCAGCGGGGCCCCGGATGCCAGCTCTGGAAACACCATATATTTT | CASSGAPDASSGNTIYF
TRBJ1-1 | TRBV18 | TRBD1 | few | TGTGCCAGCTCAAGCGGACAGGGGGGCAACACTGAAGCTTTCTTT | CASSSGQGGNTEAFF
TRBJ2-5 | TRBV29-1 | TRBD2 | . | TGCAGCGCCGAGGGGGGACTAGCGAGCCAAGAGACCCAGTACTTC | CSAEGGLASQETQYF
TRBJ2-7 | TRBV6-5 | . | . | TGTGCCAGCAGTACCAGCGGCTCCTACGAGCAGTACTTC | CASSTSGSYEQYF